The 9 T cell receptor beta chains below come from one sample, sequenced in a study of molecular identifiers for immune sequencing clone quantification. TCRdb itself ran the PCR reads through MiXCR, one entry per CDR3 protein. The table has more than 10,000 distinct CDR3 sequences, approximately 18% seen once; the top ten hold 1.4% to 1.5%. The sequenced sample consisted of naive CD8+ T cells from blood, with Jurkat cell RNA spiked in. Subset described: FACS-sorted CD8+CD4-CCR7+CD45RA+ naive T cells. The source is a human donor in good health. Some libraries in this study had Jurkat cell RNA spiked in.

This clonotype was detected ten times or more. In DNA form, the CDR3 reads TGTGCCACCCGCCGCCCCTCTTGGGATGAGCAGTTCTTC. Its translation: CATRRPSWDEQFF. This sequence joins TRBV12-3 or TRBV12-4 and TRBJ2-1, with D unresolved. Trimming took 10 bases from V and 8 from J, leaving 18 bases between them. The CDR3 is made up of 13 amino acids.

Turning to this clonotype: A clone one base away is much larger, so this may be a read error. This sequence joins TRBV4-3 and TRBJ2-4; no firm D call. Germline V gene data show CDR1 as LGHNA and CDR2 as YSLEER. The V end was cut by 1 base, the J end by 0 bases, with 7 bases between. The CDR3 totals 15 residues. The CDR3 nucleotides are TGCGCCAGCAGCCAAGGGGCCCGAGCCAAAAACATTCAGTACTTC. Residues: CASSQGARAKNIQYF.

Judged by abundance, this clonotype is medium-sized. The V and J genes are TRBV7-9 and TRBJ2-3, with TRBD2 matching 10 bases. CDR3 length: 16 amino acids. The germline CDR1 and CDR2 sequences are SEHNR and FQNEAQ (reference sequence). The V and J ends lost 1 base and 1 base, in that order; junction bases with no gene match: 2. CDR3 bases: TGTGCCAGCAGCTTAGTACTAGCGGGACGCACAGATACGCAGTATTTT. As protein: CASSLVLAGRTDTQYF.

There are many counts of this clonotype. CDR3 nucleotide sequence: TGTGCCAGCAGTTTCTCAAGCGGGGATGTCTCCTACGAGCAGTACTTC. Its protein is CASSFSSGDVSYEQYF. J is TRBJ2-7 and V is TRBV27; 7 nucleotides align to TRBD2. The germline V gene has CDR1 MNHEY and CDR2 SMNVEV (reference sequence). The V and J ends lost 3 bases and 0 bases, in that order; junction bases with no gene match: 8. This CDR3 has 16 residues.

This clonotype came up many times. V gene TRBV9 combines with J gene TRBJ1-1; D gene unclear. This CDR3 is built from 14 residues. Trimming took off 4 bases at V and 0 bases at J, with 10 bases between the two ends. Germline values: CDR1 SGDLS, CDR2 YYNGEE. CDR3 amino acids: CASSPKAVNTEAFF. The DNA for the CDR3 is TGTGCCAGCAGCCCCAAGGCGGTGAACACTGAAGCTTTCTTT.

This clonotype is medium-sized in the sample. The chain joins TRBV27 to TRBJ2-2, with no clear D. There are 12 residues in the CDR3. Germline CDR1 is MNHEY and CDR2 is SMNVEV (reference sequence). Between the trimmed V and J ends, which lost 6 bases and 7 bases, there was a span of 9 bases. The CDR3, as DNA: TGTGCCAGCAGAACCGGCGGCGGGGAGCTGTTTTTT. Encoded protein: CASRTGGGELFF.

Points on this clonotype: Compared with germline, one end of the junction differs, possibly owing to a read error. V is TRBV6-2 or TRBV6-3 and J is TRBJ2-1; D is unresolved. This CDR3 region has 12 residues. The germline V gene encodes CDR1 MNHEY and CDR2 SVGEGT. The CDR3 nucleotides are TGTGCCAGCAGTTACTCGGAGCCTGAGCAGCTCTTC. This translates into CASSYSEPEQLF.

This clonotype qualifies as medium-sized (0.01 to 0.1%). The chain recombines TRBV28 with TRBJ2-5, with D perhaps matching TRBD1 (6 bases). V lost 8 bases, J lost 0 bases, and 31 bases lay in between. The CDR3 totals 20 residues. Germline V gene data show CDR1 as MDHEN and CDR2 as SYDVKM. In DNA form, the CDR3 reads TGTGCCAGCCACCTGTCGGCCCAGTTTATGCATGGACAGTACCAAGAGACCCAGTACTTC. It specifies CASHLSAQFMHGQYQETQYF.

This clonotype is deemed medium-sized. The chain uses TRBV5-6 and TRBJ2-1, with D tentatively TRBD2 (5 bases). The CDR3 runs 17 residues. The V and J ends lost 4 bases and 0 bases respectively, with 17 bases between them. Germline-derived CDR1 and CDR2 are SGHDT and YYEEEE. The CDR3: CASSGISRETSYNEQFF. For the CDR3, the DNA is TGTGCCAGCAGCGGTATAAGTCGGGAAACCTCCTACAATGAGCAGTTCTTC.